This T cell receptor (beta chain) was documented in a study of a mutant IDH1 vaccine in newly diagnosed glioma. The CDR3 totals 17 residues. Trimming cost V 2 bases and J 1 base, with 16 bases left between them. Germline CDR1 reads SGHNT; CDR2 reads YYREEE (reference sequence). Noted time point: week 23, last vaccination. A single vaccine dose contained 300 ug of mutant IDH1 20-mer peptide, and topical imiquimod was used with it. Profiling relied on immunoSEQ multiplex PCR, and the TCRdb table lists in-frame clones only, not all of them. Of about 55,000 clones in the sample, roughly 80% are singletons; the top ten hold approximately 6.2%. Remarks on this clone: What it binds is not known.

The chain is built from TRBV5-4 and TRBJ1-3; perhaps TRBD1 as D (6 bases). This TCR came from a man aged 35 to 55 with glioma. Sequencing used PBMCs, obtained from a glioma patient whose treatment included an IDH1 peptide vaccine. The CDR3 DNA follows: TGTGCCAGCAGCTTTGATTTCGGTGGGACATCTGGAAACACCATATATTTT. Its protein is CASSFDFGGTSGNTIYF.